Sequencing of this TCR beta chain was carried out in a study of T-cell reconstitution after alpha-beta-depleted transplantation in children. TCRbeta library preparation incorporated unique molecular identifiers. Each CDR3 protein gets one entry after TCRdb re-called the PCR reads with MiXCR. The top ten hold over 4.5% of the sample, which has approximately 240,000 distinct CDR3 sequences, 9% to 10% seen once. With 8 bases removed from V and 7 bases from J, the gap between germline ends came to 17 bases. This CDR3 region has 14 residues. Germline V gene data show CDR1 as SEHNR and CDR2 as FQNEAQ (reference sequence). This clonotype was picked up many times.

The V call is TRBV7-9, the J call TRBJ1-4, with TRBD1 as a possible D gene (6 bases). The input for sequencing was PBMCs from the stem cell graft donor, taken from the stem cell graft. This clonotype originated in a human donor who donated a stem cell graft to a child with SCID. This CDR3 is CASGGAQGSEKLFF. DNA for the CDR3: TGTGCCAGCGGCGGGGCGCAGGGGTCTGAAAAACTGTTTTTT.